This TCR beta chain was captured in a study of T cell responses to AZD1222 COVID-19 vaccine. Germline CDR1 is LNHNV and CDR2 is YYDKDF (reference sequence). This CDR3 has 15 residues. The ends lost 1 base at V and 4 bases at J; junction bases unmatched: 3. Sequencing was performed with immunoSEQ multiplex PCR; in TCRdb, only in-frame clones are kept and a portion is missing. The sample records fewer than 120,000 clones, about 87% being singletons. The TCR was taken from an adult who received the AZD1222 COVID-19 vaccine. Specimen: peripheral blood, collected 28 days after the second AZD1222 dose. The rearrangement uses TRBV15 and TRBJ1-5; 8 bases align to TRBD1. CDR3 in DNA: TGTGCCACCAGCAGAGGGTGGACAGGGAATCAGCCCCAGCATTTT. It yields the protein CATSRGWTGNQPQHF.